This TCR beta chain came from a study of T cell changes during pregnancy in multiple sclerosis. The germline V and J ends were trimmed by 1 base and 4 bases, with 8 bases remaining between them. The germline V gene has CDR1 SGHNT and CDR2 YYREEE (reference sequence). This CDR3 is 13 amino acids long. Sequenced by immunoSEQ multiplex PCR; TCRdb stores in-frame clones only, minus some. The repertoire includes roughly 63,000 clones, 93% of them detected once, and less than 5% sits in the top ten. The sample consisted of CD8+ T cells from peripheral blood mononuclear cells, taken in the second trimester of pregnancy. The sequence was collected from a female donor with multiple sclerosis, enrolled in a pregnancy study. J is TRBJ2-5 and V is TRBV5-4; no definite D call. CDR3 in amino acids: CASSLRLGETQYF. The CDR3 region has the DNA TGTGCCAGCAGCTTGAGACTCGGAGAGACCCAGTACTTC.